This T cell receptor beta chain was sequenced during a study of T cells after yellow fever vaccination. Study-level results: In post-booster samples, most primary-vaccination clones reappeared (under 98% CD4, 70% to 90% CD8).

Turning to this clonotype: Antigen specificity is unknown.

Template switching by 5'RACE produced TCR cDNA, adding a universal primer site and UMIs. TCRdb reanalysed the 5' RACE reads using MiXCR and keeps one entry per CDR3 protein. Here the sample spans about 340,000 distinct CDR3 sequences, around an eighth being singletons. The source of this sequence is a man aged 18-30 years who received the YFV17D yellow fever vaccine. The sequences come from CD4+ T cells sorted from PBMCs, collected 15 days after the yellow fever booster vaccination.

The CDR3 DNA is TGTGCCAGCAGCATCCCCTCGGGCCCGGTACCCTACGAGCAGTACTTC. Residues: CASSIPSGPVPYEQYF. The chain uses TRBV7-7 and TRBJ2-7, with D unclear. The germline V gene has CDR1 SSHAT and CDR2 FNYEAQ (reference sequence). Trimming left V 5 bases short and J 2 bases short, with 19 bases between. The CDR3 has 16 amino acids.